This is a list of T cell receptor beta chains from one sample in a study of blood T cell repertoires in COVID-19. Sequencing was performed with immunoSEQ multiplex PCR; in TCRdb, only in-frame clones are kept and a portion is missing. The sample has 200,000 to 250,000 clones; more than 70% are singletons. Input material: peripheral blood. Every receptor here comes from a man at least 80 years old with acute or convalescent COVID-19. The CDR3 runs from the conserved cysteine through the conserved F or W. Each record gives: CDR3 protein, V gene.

CDR3aa: CASSLTAGDTEAFF
v_gene: TRBV4-1

CDR3aa: CASSLEGRTYNEQFF
v_gene: TRBV6-5

CDR3aa: CASSSRGEPLHF
v_gene: TRBV19

CDR3aa: CASSLGLAVLNEQFF
v_gene: TRBV5-1

CDR3aa: CASSLLRGTAEGEQYF
v_gene: TRBV28

CDR3aa: CASSRSGQGTDTQYF
v_gene: TRBV5-1

CDR3aa: CASSVLRGSGQPQHF
v_gene: TRBV6-4

CDR3aa: CASSGGGRAAGELFF
v_gene: TRBV19

CDR3aa: CASSNGLVLLETQYF
v_gene: TRBV10-2

CDR3aa: CASGAAGSYEQYF
v_gene: TRBV6-5

CDR3aa: CASRSGESGYTF
v_gene: TRBV6-5

CDR3aa: CASSVGVSGGNEQFF
v_gene: TRBV9

CDR3aa: CASSRTGNQPQHF
v_gene: TRBV3-1/TRBV3-2

CDR3aa: CASSSIAGGTGELFF
v_gene: TRBV7-8

CDR3aa: CASKQGTTGANVLTF
v_gene: TRBV5-1

CDR3aa: CASSLASSGNTIYF
v_gene: TRBV5-1

CDR3aa: CASSLGTSGGRASYEQYF
v_gene: TRBV5-4

CDR3aa: CASSTTPLYEQYF
v_gene: TRBV28

CDR3aa: CASGLAGVTGELFF
v_gene: TRBV12-5

CDR3aa: CASSVRLAGGEQYF
v_gene: TRBV5-1

CDR3aa: CASSLTNQYQETQYF
v_gene: TRBV7-7

CDR3aa: CASSPIIAWSYNEQFF
v_gene: TRBV9

CDR3aa: CASSQEGLAGKNEQFF
v_gene: TRBV4-2

CDR3aa: CASSDRDRVGYTF
v_gene: TRBV25-1

CDR3aa: CASRLDRVGYGYTF
v_gene: TRBV28

CDR3aa: CASSQDFGTNTDTQYF
v_gene: TRBV4-3

CDR3aa: CASPRTLGSTEQFF
v_gene: TRBV18

CDR3aa: CASSVAGFPNEKLFF
v_gene: TRBV9

CDR3aa: CASSSPGVRETQYF
v_gene: TRBV7-2

CDR3aa: CASRTGTVNQPQHF
v_gene: TRBV19

CDR3aa: CASSVGAAMNTGELFF
v_gene: TRBV9

CDR3aa: CASSLATGGGTEAFF
v_gene: TRBV5-6

CDR3aa: CASSYPPESYGYTF
v_gene: TRBV6-6

CDR3aa: CASSRGGGNTEAFF
v_gene: TRBV7-8

CDR3aa: CASSVGSSSYEQYF
v_gene: TRBV9

CDR3aa: CASSYQGFTEAFF
v_gene: TRBV6-2/TRBV6-3

CDR3aa: CASSLASLAGGSYEQYF
v_gene: TRBV7-6

CDR3aa: CASTPGLMNTEAFF
v_gene: TRBV6-5

CDR3aa: CASSLAGLAGGETQYF
v_gene: TRBV5-8

CDR3aa: CATSRVGEEETQYF
v_gene: TRBV15

CDR3aa: CASSRPGAGELFF
v_gene: TRBV7-2

CDR3aa: CASSLGREWGYTF
v_gene: TRBV28

CDR3aa: CASSQDPTAGGYGYTF
v_gene: TRBV4-3

CDR3aa: CASSPGDRVYNYGYTF
v_gene: TRBV18

CDR3aa: CASSAGVQETQYF
v_gene: TRBV9

CDR3aa: CASSRLANTGELFF
v_gene: TRBV3-1/TRBV3-2

CDR3aa: CASSPRTGVNNEQFF
v_gene: TRBV5-4

CDR3aa: CASSPGQGQYNEQFF
v_gene: TRBV19

CDR3aa: CASNAGAGSNTGELFF
v_gene: TRBV19

CDR3aa: CASSAGSSYEQYF
v_gene: TRBV19

CDR3aa: CASSYTGKNYGYTF
v_gene: TRBV6-5

CDR3aa: CASSLEPGGYNEQFF
v_gene: TRBV11-2

CDR3aa: CASSSAGAAEAFF
v_gene: TRBV12-3/TRBV12-4

CDR3aa: CASSVGGNYGYTF
v_gene: TRBV9

CDR3aa: CASSSGTIQNEKLFF
v_gene: TRBV7-2